This paragraph covers one TCR beta chain sequence. The clone's antigen remains unknown. Within one base of it there is no much larger clone, and no base qualities were kept. The V end loses 1 base and the J end loses 1 base, and a stretch of 11 bases separates them. Spanning cysteine to phenylalanine, the CDR3 consists of 15 amino acids. The read is trimmed to its CDR3 DNA, 45 bases read in frame from base 1. CDR1 and CDR2 are drawn from the germline V gene: SGHRS, YFSETQ. This record belongs to a study of T cell repertoires in urothelial bladder cancer (dated by TCRdb to about 2019). Study-level background: Of the approximately twelve resected lesions, three were clinically staged as cT0, three as cTa, three as cT1 and three as cT2 or greater. The study compared clonality of the TCR repertoire in bladder tumors against clonality in benign bladder inflammation. Eleven to twelve resected bladder lesions, made up of urothelial carcinoma (UC+) and benign (UC-) specimens, were studied. A total of approximately 13 patients who had bladder lesions and were undergoing transurethral resection were prospectively identified.

General findings and caveats noted by the study authors: In carcinoma specimens, up to 17% of infiltrating lymphocytes were accounted for by a single T-cell clone, compared with more than 1.5% in benign specimens. Urothelial carcinoma specimens had a median of approximately 6,000 T cells, fewer than the median of approximately 25,000 seen in benign specimens. The median percentage of tumor infiltrating lymphocytes was over 1.5% in carcinoma specimens and around 12% in benign specimens.

The TCR beta chain CDR3 region was sequenced with the immunoSEQ assay. In the source study's methods: T-cell fraction, clonal dominance and maximum TCR clone frequency were calculated for each specimen. In TCRdb, the immuneACCESS table is reduced to in-frame sequences with V and J assigned. These tables do not hold every clone; where another copy was compared, an unresolved V gene accounts for under half, and the others remain unexplained. V, J and clone size are those of that table, while D and trimming were read from the DNA. Here the sample has under 13,000 clones; approximately 70% occur a single time. The top ten clones comprise 6% to 8% of the sample. Resected bladder lesions that lacked urothelial carcinoma were classed as benign (UC-) specimens. Specimens of bladder lesions were obtained during transurethral resection and kept at -80C. DNA was extracted from bladder specimens collected at transurethral resection.

This clonotype originated in a human donor with a benign inflammatory bladder lesion. The sequence joins TRBV5-1 to TRBJ2-5, and possibly TRBD2, on 6 matching bases. Specimen: tumor-infiltrating cells from bladder cancer. CDR3 protein: CASSLLGGPQETQYF. The sequence in DNA is TGCGCCAGCAGCTTGCTTGGAGGGCCCCAAGAGACCCAGTACTTC.